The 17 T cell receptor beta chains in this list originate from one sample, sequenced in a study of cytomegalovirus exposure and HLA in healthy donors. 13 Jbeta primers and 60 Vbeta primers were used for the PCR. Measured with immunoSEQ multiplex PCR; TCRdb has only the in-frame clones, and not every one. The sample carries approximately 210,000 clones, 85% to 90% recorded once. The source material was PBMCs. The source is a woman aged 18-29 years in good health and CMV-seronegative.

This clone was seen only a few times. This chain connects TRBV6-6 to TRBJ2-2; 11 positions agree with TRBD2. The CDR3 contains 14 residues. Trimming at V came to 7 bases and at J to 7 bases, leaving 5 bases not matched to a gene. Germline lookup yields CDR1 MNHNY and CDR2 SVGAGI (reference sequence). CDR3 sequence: CASTIAGGIGELFF. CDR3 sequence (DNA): TGTGCCAGCACCATAGCGGGAGGGATCGGGGAGCTGTTTTTT.

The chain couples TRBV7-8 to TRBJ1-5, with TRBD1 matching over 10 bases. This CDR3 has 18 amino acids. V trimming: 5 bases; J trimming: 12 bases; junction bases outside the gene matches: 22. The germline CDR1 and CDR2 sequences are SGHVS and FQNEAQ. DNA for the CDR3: TGTGCCAGCAGCGGCCGGACAGGGGGAGAGGCCCCGGAGCGGAGCCAGCATTTT. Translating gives CASSGRTGGEAPERSQHF.

CDR3 bases: TGCGCCAGCAGCCAACCACTCGGGGGGCGCCTGGGCTACACCTTC. Translated: CASSQPLGGRLGYTF. The J gene is TRBJ1-2, the V gene TRBV4-1; D may be TRBD1 (6 bases). Germline loops: CDR1 MGHRA, CDR2 YSYEKL. The V gene lost 2 bases and the J gene lost 8 bases, with 18 bases spanning the gap. This CDR3 is built from 15 residues.

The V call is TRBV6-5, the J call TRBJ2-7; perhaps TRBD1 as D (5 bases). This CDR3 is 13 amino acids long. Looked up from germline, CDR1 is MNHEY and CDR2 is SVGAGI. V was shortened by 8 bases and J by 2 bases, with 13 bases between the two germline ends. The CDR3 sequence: CASGAPGPYEQYF. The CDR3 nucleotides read TGTGCCAGCGGGGCCCCAGGGCCCTACGAGCAGTACTTC.

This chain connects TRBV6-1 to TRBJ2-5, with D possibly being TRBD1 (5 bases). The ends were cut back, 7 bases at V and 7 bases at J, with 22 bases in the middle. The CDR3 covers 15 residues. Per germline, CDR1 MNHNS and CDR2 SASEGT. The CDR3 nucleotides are TGTGCCAGCACCCCGGAAGGGGTAGGCACGGGGACCCAGTACTTC. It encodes CASTPEGVGTGTQYF.

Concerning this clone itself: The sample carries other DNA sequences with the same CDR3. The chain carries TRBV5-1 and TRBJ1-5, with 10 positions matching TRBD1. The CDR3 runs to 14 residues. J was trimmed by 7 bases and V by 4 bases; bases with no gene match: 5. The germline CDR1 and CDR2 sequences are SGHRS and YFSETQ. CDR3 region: CASSEGQGNQPQHF. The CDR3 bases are TGCGCCAGCAGCGAGGGACAGGGGAACCAGCCCCAGCATTTT.

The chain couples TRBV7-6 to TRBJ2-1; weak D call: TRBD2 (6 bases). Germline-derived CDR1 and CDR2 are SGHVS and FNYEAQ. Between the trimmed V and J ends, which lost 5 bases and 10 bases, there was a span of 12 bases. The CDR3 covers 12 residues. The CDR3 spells CASSPTRGEQFF. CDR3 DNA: TGTGCCAGCAGCCCAACCCGGGGGGAGCAGTTCTTC.

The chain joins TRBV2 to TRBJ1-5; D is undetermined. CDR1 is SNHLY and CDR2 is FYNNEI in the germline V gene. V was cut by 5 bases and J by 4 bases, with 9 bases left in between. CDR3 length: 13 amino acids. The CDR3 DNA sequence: TGTGCCAGCAGTCCTTTGAGAAATCAGCCCCAGCATTTT. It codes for CASSPLRNQPQHF.

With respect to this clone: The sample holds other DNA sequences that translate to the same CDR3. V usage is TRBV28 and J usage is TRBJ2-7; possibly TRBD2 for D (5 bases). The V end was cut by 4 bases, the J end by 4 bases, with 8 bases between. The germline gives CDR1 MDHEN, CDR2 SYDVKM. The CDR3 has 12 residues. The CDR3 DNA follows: TGTGCCAGCAGTTCTCCGGGATACGAGCAGTACTTC. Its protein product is CASSSPGYEQYF.

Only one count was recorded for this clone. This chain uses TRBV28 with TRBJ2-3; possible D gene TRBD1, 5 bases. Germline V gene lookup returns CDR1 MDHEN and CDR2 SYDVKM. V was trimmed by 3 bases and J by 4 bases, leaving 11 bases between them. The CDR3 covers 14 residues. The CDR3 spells CASSLTARADTQYF. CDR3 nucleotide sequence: TGTGCCAGCAGTTTGACAGCCCGGGCAGATACGCAGTATTTT.

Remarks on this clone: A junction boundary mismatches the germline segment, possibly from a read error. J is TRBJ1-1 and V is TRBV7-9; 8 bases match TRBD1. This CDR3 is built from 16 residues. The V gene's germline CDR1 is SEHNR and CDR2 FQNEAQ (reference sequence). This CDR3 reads CSSSSDRGDPVTEAFF. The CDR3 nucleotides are TGTTCCAGCAGCTCAGACAGGGGAGATCCCGTCACTGAAGCTTTCTTT. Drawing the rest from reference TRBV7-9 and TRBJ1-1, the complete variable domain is DTGVSQNPRHKITKRGQNVTFRCDPISEHNRLYWYRQTLGQGPEFLTYFQNEAQLEKSRLLSDRFSAERPKGSFSTLEIQRTEQGDSAMYLCSSSSDRGDPVTEAFFGQGTRLTVV.

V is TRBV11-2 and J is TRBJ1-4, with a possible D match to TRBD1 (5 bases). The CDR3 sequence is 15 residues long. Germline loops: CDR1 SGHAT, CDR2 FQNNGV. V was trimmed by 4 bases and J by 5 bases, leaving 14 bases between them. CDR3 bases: TGTGCCAGCAGCTCCATGCCCGGGGGGAATGAAAAACTGTTTTTT. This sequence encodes CASSSMPGGNEKLFF.

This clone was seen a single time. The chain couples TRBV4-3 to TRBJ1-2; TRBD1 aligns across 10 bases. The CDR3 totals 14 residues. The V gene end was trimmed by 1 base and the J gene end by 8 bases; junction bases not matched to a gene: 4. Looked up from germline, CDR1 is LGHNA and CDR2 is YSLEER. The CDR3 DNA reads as TGCGCCAGCAGCCAAGGCGGGACAGGGGAAGGCTACACCTTC. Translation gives CASSQGGTGEGYTF.

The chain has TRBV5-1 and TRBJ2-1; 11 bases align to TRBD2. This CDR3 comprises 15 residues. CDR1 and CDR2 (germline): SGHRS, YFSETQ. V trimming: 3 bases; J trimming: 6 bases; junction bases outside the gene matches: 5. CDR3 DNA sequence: TGCGCCAGCAGCTCTGGACTAGCGGGCCTCAATGAGCAGTTCTTC. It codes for CASSSGLAGLNEQFF. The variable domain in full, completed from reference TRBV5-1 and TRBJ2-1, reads KAGVTQTPRYLIKTRGQQVTLSCSPISGHRSVSWYQQTPGQGLQFLFEYFSETQRNKGNFPGRFSGRQFSNSRSEMNVSTLELGDSALYLCASSSGLAGLNEQFFGPGTRLTVL.

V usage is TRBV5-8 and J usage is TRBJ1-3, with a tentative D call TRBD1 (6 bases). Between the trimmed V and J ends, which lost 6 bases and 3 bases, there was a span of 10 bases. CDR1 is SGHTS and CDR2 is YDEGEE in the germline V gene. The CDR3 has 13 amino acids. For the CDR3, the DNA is TGTGCCAGCACCCCAGGGGATGGAAACACCATATATTTT. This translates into CASTPGDGNTIYF.

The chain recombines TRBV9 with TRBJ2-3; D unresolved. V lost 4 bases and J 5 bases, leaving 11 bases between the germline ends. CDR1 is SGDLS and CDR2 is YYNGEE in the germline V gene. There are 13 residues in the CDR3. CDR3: CASSSRVLDTQYF. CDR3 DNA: TGTGCCAGCAGCTCCCGGGTCCTAGATACGCAGTATTTT.

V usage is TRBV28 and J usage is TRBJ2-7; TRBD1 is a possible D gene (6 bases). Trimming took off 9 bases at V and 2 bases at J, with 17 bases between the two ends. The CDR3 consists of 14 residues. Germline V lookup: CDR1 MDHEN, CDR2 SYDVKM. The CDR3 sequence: CASRTAPGPYEQYF. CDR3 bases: TGTGCCAGTAGGACAGCCCCCGGGCCCTACGAGCAGTACTTC.